The next 14 T cell receptor beta chains were all read from a single sample in a study of regulatory T cells in long-lasting Graves disease. Time point defined: newly diagnosed GD, antithyroid drugs for less than 3 months. Extracted PBMC RNA gave rise to the TCR library. Both iRepertoire HTBI primers and Arm-PCR of CDR3 regions were used to build the TCR beta libraries. TCRdb redid the calling of the multiplex PCR reads with MiXCR, one entry per CDR3 protein. The sample records hundreds of thousands of distinct CDR3 sequences, approximately 12% being singletons. The data also belong to a second study, concerning T cells in Graves' hyperthyroidism and ophthalmopathy.

The source was peripheral blood mononuclear cells (PBMCs), collected at new diagnosis, from a patient treated with antithyroid drugs. The receptors shown here come from a man aged 30 to 45 with Graves disease.

The sample holds many counts of this clonotype. CDR3 in amino acids: CASSSSNEKLFF. The CDR3 nucleotides read TGTGCCAGCAGCTCGTCGAATGAAAAACTGTTTTTT. The chain recombines TRBV7-9 with TRBJ1-4; D unclear. The CDR3 extends over 12 amino acids. V lost 4 bases and J 5 bases, leaving 5 bases between the germline ends. CDR1 SEHNR and CDR2 FQNEAQ come from the germline V gene (reference sequence).

The J gene is TRBJ2-6, the V gene TRBV18, with D unresolved. V lost 4 bases and J 0 bases, leaving 10 bases between the germline ends. The CDR3 has 16 amino acids. Germline CDR1 and CDR2: KGHSH and LQKENI. Here the CDR3 DNA reads TGTGCCAGCTCACTCGCAGGCTTCTCTGGGGCCAACGTCCTGACTTTC. Protein sequence: CASSLAGFSGANVLTF.

This clonotype was recorded at least ten times. The chain is built from TRBV7-9 and TRBJ2-1, with 11 bases identical to TRBD2. CDR3 length: 14 amino acids. The ends lost 3 bases at V and 9 bases at J; junction bases unmatched: 4. CDR1 is SEHNR, CDR2 FQNEAQ, per germline (reference sequence). CDR3 sequence: CASSFGLAGGEQFF. As DNA, the CDR3 is TGTGCCAGCAGCTTCGGGCTAGCGGGGGGTGAGCAGTTCTTC.

To note about this clonotype: It is likely a read error, because the conserved phenylalanine at the end of the CDR3 is missing. V gene TRBV12-3 or TRBV12-4 combines with J gene TRBJ1-2; D may be TRBD1 (5 bases). V was trimmed by 5 bases and J by 4 bases, leaving 11 bases between them. This CDR3 contains 13 residues. The CDR3 reads CASSGGLFYGYTS. The CDR3, as DNA: TGTGCCAGCAGTGGGGGACTCTTCTATGGCTACACCTCC.

This clonotype was seen repeatedly, ten times or more. This chain links TRBV5-1 with TRBJ2-3; D may correspond to TRBD1 or TRBD2 (5 bases each). Trimming took 4 bases from V and 2 from J, leaving 17 bases between them. The V gene's germline CDR1 is SGHRS and CDR2 YFSETQ. This CDR3 has 16 amino acids. In nucleotides, the CDR3 is TGCGCCAGCAGCATTGGGGCCGGGGCTCACACAGATACGCAGTATTTT. This encodes CASSIGAGAHTDTQYF.

This clonotype was counted ten times or more. The J gene is TRBJ1-4, the V gene TRBV11-2; D is perhaps TRBD1 (6 bases). Germline lookup yields CDR1 SGHAT and CDR2 FQNNGV. Trimming cost V 0 bases and J 8 bases, with 10 bases left between them. The CDR3 length is 14 residues. The CDR3 coding sequence is TGTGCCAGCAGCTTAGAAGGGGGGCGGGAAAAACTGTTTTTT. This sequence encodes CASSLEGGREKLFF.

The sample holds a few counts of this clonotype. Relative to the germline gene, one junction end is altered; a read error may explain this. The rearrangement joins TRBV5-1 to TRBJ2-3, with 8 bases that match TRBD1. CDR3 length: 15 amino acids. Germline values: CDR1 SGHRS, CDR2 YFSETQ. The CDR3 spells CASRGPGQDTYERYF. The CDR3 DNA sequence: TGCGCCAGCAGGGGACCGGGACAGGATACCTACGAGCGGTACTTC.

The chain uses TRBV10-3 and TRBJ1-4, with D possibly TRBD1 on 5 matching bases. CDR3 length equals 14 residues. CDR1 and CDR2 from the germline V gene are ENHRY and SYGVKD. The ends were cut back, 10 bases at V and 0 bases at J, with 12 bases in the middle. CDR3 protein: CATTGAATNEKLFF. The CDR3 DNA reads TGTGCCACCACCGGGGCAGCAACTAATGAAAAACTGTTTTTT.

The rearrangement links TRBV7-2 to TRBJ2-4; 10 nucleotides align to TRBD2. This CDR3 contains 14 residues. The J segment lost 6 bases and the V segment lost 5 bases, leaving 4 bases of the junction unmatched. Germline V gene lookup returns CDR1 SGHTA and CDR2 FQGNSA. CDR3 in amino acids: CASSPRTSGNIQYF. Here the CDR3 DNA reads TGTGCCAGCAGCCCGCGGACTAGCGGAAACATTCAGTACTTC.

The V call is TRBV18, the J call TRBJ1-3; possibly TRBD1 for D (6 bases). CDR1 is KGHSH and CDR2 is LQKENI in the germline V gene. The germline V and J ends were trimmed by 3 bases and 3 bases, with 12 bases remaining between them. The CDR3 length is 15 residues. The CDR3 DNA is TGTGCCAGCTCACCCGCGACAGGTAGTGGAAACACCATATATTTT. Protein: CASSPATGSGNTIYF. The whole variable domain, filled in from reference TRBV18 and TRBJ1-3, reads NAGVMQNPRHLVRRRGQEARLRCSPMKGHSHVYWYRQLPEEGLKFMVYLQKENIIDESGMPKERFSAEFPKEGPSILRIQQVVRGDSAAYFCASSPATGSGNTIYFGEGSWLTVV.

This clonotype was counted ten times or more. This sequence joins TRBV10-2 and TRBJ2-2; 13 nucleotides line up with TRBD2. The CDR3 is 15 amino acids. The ends lost 6 bases at V and 6 bases at J; junction bases unmatched: 4. CDR1 and CDR2 from the germline V gene are WSHSY and SAAADI. CDR3 sequence (DNA): TGCGCCAGCAGAACTAGCGGGAGGGGTGCCGGGGAGCTGTTTTTT. Translated: CASRTSGRGAGELFF.

Many counts were recorded for this clonotype. CDR3 residues: CSARGGGGALNQPQHF. In DNA form, the CDR3 reads TGCAGTGCTAGGGGTGGTGGAGGGGCACTCAATCAGCCCCAGCATTTT. The chain uses TRBV20-1 and TRBJ1-5; possibly TRBD1 for D (5 bases). Germline V gene sequence: CDR1 DFQATT, CDR2 SNEGSKA (reference sequence). The V and J ends lost 3 bases and 3 bases respectively, with 18 bases between them. This CDR3 region has 16 residues.

The gene calls are TRBV12-3 or TRBV12-4 and TRBJ2-4; tentatively, D is TRBD2 (6 bases). The CDR3 spans 15 residues. V shed 5 bases and J shed 8 bases, with 19 bases lying between them. CDR3 sequence (DNA): TGTGCCAGCAGTCCTCCTTGGAGGGTCGGAGACATTCAGTACTTC. Amino acid sequence: CASSPPWRVGDIQYF.

This clonotype turned up a few times. The chain couples TRBV15 to TRBJ2-1, with TRBD1 matching over 7 bases. Germline CDR1 LNHNV, CDR2 YYDKDF (reference sequence). This CDR3 spans 16 amino acids. J gave up 0 bases and V 2 bases, and 4 bases lay outside the gene matches. This chain's CDR3 is CATSRTGALSYNEQFF. The CDR3 bases are TGTGCCACCAGCAGAACAGGGGCCCTCTCCTACAATGAGCAGTTCTTC.